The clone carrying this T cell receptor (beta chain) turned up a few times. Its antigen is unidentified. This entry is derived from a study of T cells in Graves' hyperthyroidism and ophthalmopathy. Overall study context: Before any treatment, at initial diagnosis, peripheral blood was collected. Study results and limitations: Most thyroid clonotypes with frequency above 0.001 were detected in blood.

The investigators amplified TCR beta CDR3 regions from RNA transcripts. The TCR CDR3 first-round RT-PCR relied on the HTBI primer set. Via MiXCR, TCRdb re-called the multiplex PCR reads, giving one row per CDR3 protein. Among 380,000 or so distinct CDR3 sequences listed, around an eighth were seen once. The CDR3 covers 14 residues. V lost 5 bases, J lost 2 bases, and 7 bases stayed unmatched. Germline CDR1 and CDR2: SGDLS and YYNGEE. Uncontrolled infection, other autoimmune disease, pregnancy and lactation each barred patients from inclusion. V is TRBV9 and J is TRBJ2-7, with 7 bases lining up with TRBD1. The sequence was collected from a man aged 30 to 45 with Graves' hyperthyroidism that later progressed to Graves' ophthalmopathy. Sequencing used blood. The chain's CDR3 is CASSSDRAPYEQYF. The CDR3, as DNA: TGTGCCAGCAGTTCTGACAGGGCCCCCTACGAGCAGTACTTC.